This paragraph covers one T cell receptor beta chain sequence. In terms of age and location, participants ranged from about 18 to 89 years and lived in about two dozen US areas. In the authors' workflow: Amplified reference gene primers provided the basis for estimating nucleated cell counts. Clones were read by immunoSEQ multiplex PCR, and TCRdb kept only the in-frame ones, dropping some. V and J calls and clone size follow that table, whereas D and trimming were derived from the DNA. Of around 140,000 clones listed, roughly 90% are singletons. Germline CDR1 is SQVTM and CDR2 is ANQGSEA. Trimming at V came to 4 bases and at J to 0 bases, leaving 7 bases not matched to a gene. The CDR3 is 17 amino acids. This entry belongs to a study of blood T cell repertoires in COVID-19.

The rearrangement uses TRBV29-1 and TRBJ2-6, with TRBD1 identical over 9 bases. Sample: PBMCs or T cells enriched from blood (not recorded which). This clonotype originated in a woman aged 40 to 50 who had been exposed to COVID-19. DNA for the CDR3: TGCAGCGTTGGGGACAGGGCTCTTCCCTCTGGGGCCAACGTCCTGACTTTC. Translation gives CSVGDRALPSGANVLTF.